Listed below are T cell receptor beta chains from one sample, sequenced in a study of T cells in Graves' hyperthyroidism and ophthalmopathy. TCRdb used MiXCR to reprocess the multiplex PCR reads, holding one entry per CDR3 protein. The table has a few hundred thousand distinct CDR3 sequences, around 15% seen once. Source material: blood. Receptors originate from a woman between 40 and 50 years old with Graves' hyperthyroidism. Each CDR3 is given with its conserved first and last residue. Each record gives: CDR3 length, clone size, D gene, V gene, J gene, CDR3 DNA, CDR3 protein. A D gene is named only where the DNA matches it firmly. The size field is filled for only some rows; it gives once, few, many or a size class.

length: 17; size: few; D: TRBD1; V: TRBV19; J: TRBJ1-6; DNA: TGTGCCAGTCCCGACCGAACGGAGGGGGCTGGCAATTCACCCCTCCACTTT; CDR3: CASPDRTEGAGNSPLHF
length: 15; size: few; D: TRBD1; V: TRBV4-2; J: TRBJ2-1; DNA: TGTGCCAGCAGCCCACAGGGGGCTAAGTTCGATGAGCAGTTCTTC; CDR3: CASSPQGAKFDEQFF
length: 15; size: few; D: .; V: TRBV15; J: TRBJ1-6; DNA: TGTGCCACCAGCAGAGTGTGGGGGAGTAATTCACCCCTCCACTTT; CDR3: CATSRVWGSNSPLHF
length: 15; size: .; D: TRBD2; V: TRBV6-1; J: TRBJ2-1; DNA: TGTGCCAGCAGTGGACTTGGGACTAGAATGAATGAGCAGTTCTTC; CDR3: CASSGLGTRMNEQFF
length: 15; size: .; D: .; V: TRBV10-1; J: TRBJ2-7; DNA: TGCGCCAGCAGTGAGTCGAAGAGCCACCCCTCCGAGCAGTACTTC; CDR3: CASSESKSHPSEQYF
length: 14; size: many; D: .; V: TRBV5-1; J: TRBJ2-7; DNA: TGCGCCAGCAGCATCGGCTCGAATAGCTACGAGCAGTACTTC; CDR3: CASSIGSNSYEQYF
length: 12; size: many; D: .; V: TRBV7-8; J: TRBJ2-1; DNA: TGTGCCAGCAGCCCGGGGATCCAAGAGCAGTTCTTC; CDR3: CASSPGIQEQFF
length: 14; size: few; D: TRBD1; V: TRBV12-3/TRBV12-4; J: TRBJ2-6; DNA: TGTGCCAGCAGAAGGGGGCTCGGGGCCAACGTCCTGACTTTC; CDR3: CASRRGLGANVLTF
length: 14; size: many; D: .; V: TRBV3-1; J: TRBJ1-1; DNA: TGTGCCAGCAGCCATCGACAGGCGAACACTGAAGCTTTCTTT; CDR3: CASSHRQANTEAFF
length: 17; size: many; D: TRBD2; V: TRBV2; J: TRBJ2-4; DNA: TGTGCCAGCAGACACACGGCGACTAGCGGGAGGAGGAACATTCAGTACTTC; CDR3: CASRHTATSGRRNIQYF
length: 15; size: many; D: .; V: TRBV3-1; J: TRBJ1-4; DNA: TGTGCCAGCAGCCAAGATCCCCCGACGGGAGAAAAACTGTTTTTT; CDR3: CASSQDPPTGEKLFF
length: 14; size: many; D: TRBD1; V: TRBV5-5; J: TRBJ2-7; DNA: TGTGCCAGCAGCTCGACCGGGACAGTTCAAGAGCAGTACTTC; CDR3: CASSSTGTVQEQYF
length: 13; size: many; D: .; V: TRBV12-3/TRBV12-4; J: TRBJ1-6; DNA: TGTGCCAGCAGTCCCGGGATGGGGACACCCCTCCACTTT; CDR3: CASSPGMGTPLHF
length: 14; size: .; D: .; V: TRBV20-1; J: TRBJ2-1; DNA: TGCAGTGCTAGCCCGGGTCCAGGGCAATTTGAGCAGTTCTTC; CDR3: CSASPGPGQFEQFF
length: 15; size: many; D: .; V: TRBV7-2; J: TRBJ2-1; DNA: TGTGCCAGCAGCCTCAGCGGGCACTCCTACAATGAGCAGTTCTTC; CDR3: CASSLSGHSYNEQFF
length: 16; size: many; D: .; V: TRBV28; J: TRBJ2-7; DNA: TGTGCCAGCAGTTTATCGTTTGGCGGACTTGCCTACGAGCAGTACTTC; CDR3: CASSLSFGGLAYEQYF
length: 13; size: many; D: TRBD1; V: TRBV28; J: TRBJ1-6; DNA: TGTGCCAGCAGCTGGGACAGCAATTCACCCCTCCACTTT; CDR3: CASSWDSNSPLHF
length: 14; size: .; D: .; V: TRBV14; J: TRBJ1-4; DNA: TGTGCCAGCAGCCAATTCCGAGTTGGTGAAAAACTGTTTTTT; CDR3: CASSQFRVGEKLFF
length: 16; size: many; D: .; V: TRBV30; J: TRBJ1-6; DNA: TGTGCCTCCGACGCGGGGGAGAGCTCCTATAATTCACCCCTCCACTTT; CDR3: CASDAGESSYNSPLHF
length: 16; size: many; D: TRBD2; V: TRBV13; J: TRBJ2-7; DNA: TGTGCCAGCAGCCCTAGCGGACTAGCGAGCTCCTACGAGCAGTACTTC; CDR3: CASSPSGLASSYEQYF